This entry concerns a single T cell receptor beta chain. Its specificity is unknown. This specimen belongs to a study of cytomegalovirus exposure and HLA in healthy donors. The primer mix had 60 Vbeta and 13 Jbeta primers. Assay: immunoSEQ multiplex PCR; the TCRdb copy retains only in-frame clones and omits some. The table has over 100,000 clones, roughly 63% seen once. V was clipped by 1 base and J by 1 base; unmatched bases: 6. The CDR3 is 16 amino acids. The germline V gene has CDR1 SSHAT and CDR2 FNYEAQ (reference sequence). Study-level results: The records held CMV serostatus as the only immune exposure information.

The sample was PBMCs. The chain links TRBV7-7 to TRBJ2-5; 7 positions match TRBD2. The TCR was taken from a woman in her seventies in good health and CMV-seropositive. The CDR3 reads CASSLESAGVQETQYF. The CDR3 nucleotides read TGTGCCAGCAGCTTAGAGTCCGCGGGGGTCCAAGAGACCCAGTACTTC.